The sequence of this T cell receptor (beta chain) was determined in a study of T cells in Graves' hyperthyroidism and ophthalmopathy. Patients showing uncontrolled infection, other autoimmune disease, pregnancy or lactation were ineligible. Clinical symptoms, serum thyroxine, TRAb, thyroid ultrasound and orbital computed tomography established diagnosis. Germline loops: CDR1 LGHDT, CDR2 YNNKEL (reference sequence). The CDR3 has 12 amino acids. V was cut by 4 bases and J by 10 bases, with 13 bases left in between. Amplification of TCR beta CDR3 regions used RNA as the template. RT-PCR in the first round (using the HTBI primer set) targeted the TCR CDR3. TCRdb reprocessed the multiplex PCR reads via MiXCR and lists one record per CDR3 protein. The sample yields roughly 500,000 distinct CDR3 sequences, approximately 22% seen once.

The chain is built from TRBV3-1 and TRBJ1-1; tentatively, D is TRBD1 (6 bases). This TCR derives from an older woman with Graves' ophthalmopathy. Input material: blood. CDR3 residues: CASSPNRDLAFF. The CDR3 DNA reads as TGTGCCAGCAGCCCCAACAGGGACTTAGCTTTCTTT.